The table lists the clone carrying this TCR beta chain with many counts. The antigen remains unidentified. This sample is part of a study of early T cells in non-severe SARS-CoV-2 infection. Across the whole study: The authors sequenced bulk RNA from unsorted whole blood, leaving chains unpaired. Regarding the study as a whole: Lookups in VDJdb leaned toward anti-spike CD8 responses and missed private and CD4 specificities.

V dropped 0 bases and J dropped 4 bases, with 11 bases sitting between them. The CDR3 loop spans 15 amino acids. CDR1 and CDR2 (germline): LGHNA, YSLEER. Researchers tagged individual cDNA molecules with unique molecular identifiers. TCRdb fed the 5' RACE reads into MiXCR, producing one record per CDR3 protein. The data show 55,000 or so distinct CDR3 sequences, around 6.6% seen once. This chain links TRBV4-3 with TRBJ2-3; no definite D call. This specimen consisted of whole blood, obtained at baseline. This sequence was found in an adult who was a healthcare worker with PCR-confirmed SARS-CoV-2 infection or an uninfected control (not recorded which). The CDR3: CASSQEPNAADTQYF. The CDR3 DNA follows: TGCGCCAGCAGCCAAGAACCCAATGCGGCAGATACGCAGTATTTT.